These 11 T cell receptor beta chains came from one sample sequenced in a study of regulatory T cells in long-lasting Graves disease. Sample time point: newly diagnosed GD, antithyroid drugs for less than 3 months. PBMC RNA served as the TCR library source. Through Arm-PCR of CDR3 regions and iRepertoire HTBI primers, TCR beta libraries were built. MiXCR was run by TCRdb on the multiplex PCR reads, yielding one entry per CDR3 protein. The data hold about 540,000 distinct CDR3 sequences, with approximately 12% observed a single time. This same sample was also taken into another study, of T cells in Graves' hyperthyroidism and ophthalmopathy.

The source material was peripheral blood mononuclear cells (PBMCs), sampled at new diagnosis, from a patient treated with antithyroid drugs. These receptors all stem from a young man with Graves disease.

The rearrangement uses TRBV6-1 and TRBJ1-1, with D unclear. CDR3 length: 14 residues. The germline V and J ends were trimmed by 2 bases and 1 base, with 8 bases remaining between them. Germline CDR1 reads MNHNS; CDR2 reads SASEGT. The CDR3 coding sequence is TGTGCCAGCAGTGAATACACAGAGAACACTGAAGCTTTCTTT. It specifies CASSEYTENTEAFF.

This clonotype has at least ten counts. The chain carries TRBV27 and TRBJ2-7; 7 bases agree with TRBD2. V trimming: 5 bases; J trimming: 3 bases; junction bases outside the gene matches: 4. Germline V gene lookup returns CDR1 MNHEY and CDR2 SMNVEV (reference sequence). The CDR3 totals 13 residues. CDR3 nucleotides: TGTGCCAGCAGTCAGAGGGAGGGCTACGAGCAGTACTTC. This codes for CASSQREGYEQYF.

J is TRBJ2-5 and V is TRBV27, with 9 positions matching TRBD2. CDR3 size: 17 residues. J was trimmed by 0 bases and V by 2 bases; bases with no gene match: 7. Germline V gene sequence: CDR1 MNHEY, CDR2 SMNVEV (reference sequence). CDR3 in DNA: TGTGCCAGCAGTTTAGACCCGGCGGGGGGGTACCAAGAGACCCAGTACTTC. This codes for CASSLDPAGGYQETQYF.

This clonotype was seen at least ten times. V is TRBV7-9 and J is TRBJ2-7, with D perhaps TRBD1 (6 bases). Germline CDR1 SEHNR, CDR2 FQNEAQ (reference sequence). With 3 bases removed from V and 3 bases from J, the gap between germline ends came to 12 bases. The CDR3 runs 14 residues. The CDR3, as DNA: TGTGCCAGCAGCTTTAGGGACACCCTCTACGAGCAGTACTTC. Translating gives CASSFRDTLYEQYF.

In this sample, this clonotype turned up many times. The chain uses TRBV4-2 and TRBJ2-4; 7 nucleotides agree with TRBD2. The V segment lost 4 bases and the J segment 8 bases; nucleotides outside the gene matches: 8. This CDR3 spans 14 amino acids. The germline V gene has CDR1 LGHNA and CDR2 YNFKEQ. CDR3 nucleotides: TGTGCCAGCAGCCCATTTCGTGGGGGGGACATTCAGTACTTC. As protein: CASSPFRGGDIQYF.

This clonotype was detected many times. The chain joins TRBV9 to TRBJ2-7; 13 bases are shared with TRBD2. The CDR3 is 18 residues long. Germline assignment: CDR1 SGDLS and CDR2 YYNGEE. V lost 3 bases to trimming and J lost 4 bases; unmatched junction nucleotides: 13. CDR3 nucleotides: TGTGCCAGCAGCGGCGGAAGACTAGCGGGAGGTTCATCTTACGAGCAGTACTTC. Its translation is CASSGGRLAGGSSYEQYF.

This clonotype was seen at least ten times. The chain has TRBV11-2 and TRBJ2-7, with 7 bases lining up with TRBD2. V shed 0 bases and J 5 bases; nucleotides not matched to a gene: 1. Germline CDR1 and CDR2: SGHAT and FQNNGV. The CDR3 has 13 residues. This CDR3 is CASSLDGRDEQYF. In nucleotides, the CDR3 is TGTGCCAGCAGCTTAGATGGGAGGGACGAGCAGTACTTC.

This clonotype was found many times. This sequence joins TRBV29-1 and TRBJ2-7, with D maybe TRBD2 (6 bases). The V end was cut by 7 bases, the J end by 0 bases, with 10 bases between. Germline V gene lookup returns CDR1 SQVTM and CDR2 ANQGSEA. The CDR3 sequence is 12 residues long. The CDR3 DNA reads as TGCAGCGCCATAGCGGACTCCTACGAGCAGTACTTC. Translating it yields CSAIADSYEQYF.

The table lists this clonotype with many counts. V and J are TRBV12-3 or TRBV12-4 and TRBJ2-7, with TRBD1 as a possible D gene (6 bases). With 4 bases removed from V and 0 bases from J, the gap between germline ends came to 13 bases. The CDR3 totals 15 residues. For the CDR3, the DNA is TGTGCCAGCAGTTCCTCGGGACAAAACTCCTACGAGCAGTACTTC. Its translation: CASSSSGQNSYEQYF.

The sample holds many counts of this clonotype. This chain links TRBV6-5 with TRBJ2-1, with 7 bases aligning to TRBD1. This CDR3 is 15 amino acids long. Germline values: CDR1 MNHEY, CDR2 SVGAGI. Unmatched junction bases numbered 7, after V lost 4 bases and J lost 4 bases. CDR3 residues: CASSSMGTAYNEQFF. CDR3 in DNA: TGTGCCAGCAGTTCGATGGGGACAGCTTACAATGAGCAGTTCTTC.

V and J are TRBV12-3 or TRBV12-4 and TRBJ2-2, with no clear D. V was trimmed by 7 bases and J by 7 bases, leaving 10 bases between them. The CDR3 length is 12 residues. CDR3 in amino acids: CASNTEYGELFF. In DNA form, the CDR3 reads TGTGCCAGCAATACCGAGTACGGGGAGCTGTTTTTT.